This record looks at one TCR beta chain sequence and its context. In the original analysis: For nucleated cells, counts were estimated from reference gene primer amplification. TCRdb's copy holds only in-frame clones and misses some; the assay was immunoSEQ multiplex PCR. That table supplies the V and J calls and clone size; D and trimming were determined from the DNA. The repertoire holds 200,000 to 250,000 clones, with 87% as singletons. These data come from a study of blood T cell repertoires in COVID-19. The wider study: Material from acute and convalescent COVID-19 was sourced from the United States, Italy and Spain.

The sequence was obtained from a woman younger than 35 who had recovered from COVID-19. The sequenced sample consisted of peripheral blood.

The CDR3 DNA sequence: TGTGCCAGCAGCGCAGGGGACCCTTATGGCTACACCTTC. Translation gives CASSAGDPYGYTF. This chain connects TRBV9 to TRBJ1-2, with D possibly being TRBD1 (6 bases). Looked up from germline, CDR1 is SGDLS and CDR2 is YYNGEE. This CDR3 is built from 13 residues. The V gene lost 3 bases and the J gene lost 5 bases, with 11 bases spanning the gap.